This T cell receptor beta chain was sequenced in a study of blood T cell repertoires in COVID-19. Study-level background: Specimens from acute and convalescent COVID-19 originated in the United States, Italy and Spain. PBMCs, B-cell-depleted T cells, or T cells were the source of the cDNA or gDNA that made up the material.

Germline V gene data show CDR1 as WSHSY and CDR2 as SAAADI. V was shortened by 5 bases and J by 0 bases, with 8 bases between the two germline ends. The CDR3 is 13 residues long. Here immunoSEQ multiplex PCR was the method, and the copy in TCRdb shows in-frame clones only, minus some. The profile covers approximately 73,000 clones, with approximately 77% appearing a single time and roughly 0.83% taken by the ten largest. The V gene is TRBV10-2, the J gene TRBJ2-7; no clear D gene. The sequenced sample was peripheral blood. The source of this sequence is a woman aged 65 to 85 with acute or convalescent COVID-19. This CDR3 is CASSSPSSYEQYF. CDR3 nucleotides: TGCGCCAGCAGTTCTCCTAGCTCCTACGAGCAGTACTTC.